Below, 23 T cell receptor beta chains from the same sample are listed, as sequenced in a study of blood T cell repertoires in COVID-19. Sequencing was performed with immunoSEQ multiplex PCR; in TCRdb, only in-frame clones are kept and a portion is missing. The sample holds roughly 460,000 clones, 70% to 90% seen once. Material for sequencing was peripheral blood. The receptors originated from a man between 18 and 35 years old with COVID-19, enrolled during active disease.

The chain has TRBV10-3 and TRBJ2-4, with D uncertain. The CDR3 consists of 16 residues. Trimming left V 2 bases short and J 0 bases short, with 11 bases between. The V gene's germline CDR1 is ENHRY and CDR2 SYGVKD. DNA for the CDR3: TGTGCCATCAGTGAGGATTTGCGGCTAGCCAAAAACATTCAGTACTTC. This sequence encodes CAISEDLRLAKNIQYF.

The chain joins TRBV12-3 or TRBV12-4 to TRBJ1-4, with D possibly being TRBD1 (6 bases). This CDR3 has 13 residues. The V end was cut by 5 bases, the J end by 7 bases, with 11 bases between. CDR3 sequence: CASSLGGREKLFF. The CDR3 coding sequence is TGTGCCAGCAGTCTCGGGGGGCGTGAAAAACTGTTTTTT.

The count of this clone is one. The chain's CDR3 is CASSSDRAYNSPLHF. DNA of the CDR3: TGCGCCAGCAGCTCCGACAGGGCCTATAATTCACCCCTCCACTTT. This chain links TRBV5-1 with TRBJ1-6; 7 nucleotides line up with TRBD1. Germline CDR1 reads SGHRS; CDR2 reads YFSETQ. The CDR3 consists of 15 residues. Trimming at V came to 3 bases and at J to 2 bases, leaving 2 bases not matched to a gene.

CDR3 sequence: CASSLYARATSYEQYF. CDR3 nucleotides: TGTGCCAGCAGTTTATATGCGCGGGCAACTTCCTACGAGCAGTACTTC. The chain employs TRBV27 and TRBJ2-7; tentatively, D is TRBD2 (5 bases). The germline V gene encodes CDR1 MNHEY and CDR2 SMNVEV (reference sequence). Trimming stripped 1 base from V and 1 base from J, with 14 bases between. The CDR3 is made up of 16 amino acids.

To note about this clone: Being one base from a much bigger clone, this may be a read error. This sample also contains other DNA sequences that code for the same CDR3. V gene TRBV30 combines with J gene TRBJ1-5, with D tentatively TRBD1 (6 bases). CDR3 length: 13 residues. Trimming left V 0 bases short and J 5 bases short, with 8 bases between. Germline V lookup: CDR1 GTSNPN, CDR2 SVGIG (reference sequence). DNA for the CDR3: TGTGCCTGGAGTGTACAGGGCGATCAGCCCCAGCATTTT. Protein product: CAWSVQGDQPQHF.

For this clone: Given a much more abundant clone one base away, this may be a read error. DNA for the CDR3: TGTGCCAGCAGACAAAACACCGGGGAGCTGTTTTTT. This translates into CASRQNTGELFF. V is TRBV12-3 or TRBV12-4 and J is TRBJ2-2; no definite D call. The CDR3 loop spans 12 amino acids. Trimming stripped 6 bases from V and 2 bases from J, with 4 bases between.

The rearrangement uses TRBV2 and TRBJ2-7; TRBD2 matches 11 bases. The V and J ends lost 6 bases and 2 bases, in that order; junction bases with no gene match: 6. The CDR3 runs to 15 residues. Looked up from germline, CDR1 is SNHLY and CDR2 is FYNNEI. The CDR3 here is CASRAGTSGAYEQYF. DNA of the CDR3: TGTGCCAGCAGAGCCGGGACTAGCGGTGCCTACGAGCAGTACTTC.

The chain joins TRBV28 to TRBJ2-2; TRBD2 agrees at 12 bases. CDR1 is MDHEN, CDR2 SYDVKM, per germline. J lost 7 bases, V lost 6 bases, and 6 bases had no gene match. The CDR3 contains 15 residues. The CDR3 DNA follows: TGTGCCAGCAGGACTAGCGGGAGATTCGACGGGGAGCTGTTTTTT. Translation: CASRTSGRFDGELFF.

Comment on this clone: Other DNA sequences within the sample encode an identical CDR3. The rearrangement links TRBV4-1 to TRBJ2-7, with D tentatively TRBD2 (6 bases). The length of the CDR3 is 14 residues. V was shortened by 1 base and J by 4 bases, with 11 bases between the two germline ends. The germline gives CDR1 MGHRA, CDR2 YSYEKL. CDR3 region: CASSQGRGSYEQYF. CDR3 bases: TGCGCCAGCAGCCAAGGGCGGGGAAGTTACGAGCAGTACTTC.

The CDR3: CASSLEIEQYF. CDR3 nucleotide sequence: TGTGCCAGCAGTCTAGAGATCGAGCAGTACTTC. The chain joins TRBV2 to TRBJ2-7; D unresolved. Germline-derived CDR1 and CDR2 are SNHLY and FYNNEI. V lost 5 bases to trimming and J lost 6 bases, with 8 bases between them. The CDR3 is 11 residues long. The full variable domain, completed using reference TRBV2 and TRBJ2-7, is EPEVTQTPSHQVTQMGQEVILRCVPISNHLYFYWYRQILGQKVEFLVSFYNNEISEKSEIFDDQFSVERPDGSNFTLKIRSTKLEDSAMYFCASSLEIEQYFGPGTRLTVT.

The V gene is TRBV19, the J gene TRBJ2-3; D may be TRBD1 (7 bases). The germline gives CDR1 LNHDA, CDR2 SQIVND (reference sequence). Trimming stripped 6 bases from V and 5 bases from J, with 27 bases between. CDR3 length: 18 amino acids. CDR3 protein: CASSPRQGGRGWGDTQYF. CDR3 DNA sequence: TGTGCCAGTAGCCCCAGACAGGGCGGGCGGGGATGGGGAGATACGCAGTATTTT.

The V call is TRBV10-3, the J call TRBJ2-3; TRBD2 aligns across 7 bases. Germline trimming cut 8 bases from V and 2 bases from J; bases unmatched to any gene: 7. The germline gives CDR1 ENHRY, CDR2 SYGVKD. This CDR3 contains 14 residues. Here the CDR3 DNA reads TGTGCCATCGGGGCTAGCGGTATCACAGATACGCAGTATTTT. It encodes CAIGASGITDTQYF.

The chain links TRBV27 to TRBJ2-1; D is ambiguous. This CDR3 region has 12 residues. CDR1 is MNHEY and CDR2 is SMNVEV in the germline V gene (reference sequence). Trimming cost V 11 bases and J 4 bases, with 12 bases left between them. The CDR3 reads CASGSQYNEQFF. The CDR3 nucleotides are TGTGCCTCAGGCTCACAGTACAATGAGCAGTTCTTC.

This clone was seen a few times. This chain connects TRBV18 to TRBJ2-1, with TRBD2 identical over 10 bases. This CDR3 is 15 amino acids long. The V segment lost 2 bases and the J segment 9 bases; nucleotides outside the gene matches: 7. Germline CDR1 and CDR2: KGHSH and LQKENI. DNA for the CDR3: TGTGCCAGCTCACCATCAGCGGGGGGGCTGGCTGAGCAGTTCTTC. Residues: CASSPSAGGLAEQFF.

The chain is built from TRBV6-5 and TRBJ1-2; tentatively, D is TRBD1 (5 bases). The CDR3 totals 12 residues. The V gene's germline CDR1 is MNHEY and CDR2 SVGAGI. V lost 5 bases, J lost 4 bases, and 8 bases lay in between. In nucleotides, the CDR3 is TGTGCCAGCAGTCGGGGGTCCTATGGCTACACCTTC. Translated: CASSRGSYGYTF.

The chain combines TRBV2 with TRBJ1-4; D is perhaps TRBD1 (5 bases). The V end lost 7 bases, the J end lost 8 bases, and 14 bases lay between the germline ends. The CDR3 is 13 residues long. Germline V gives CDR1 SNHLY, CDR2 FYNNEI. The CDR3 DNA reads TGTGCCAGCACCAGGACATCCCGAGAAAAACTGTTTTTT. The encoded protein is CASTRTSREKLFF.

The chain is built from TRBV4-2 and TRBJ1-3, with TRBD1 matching over 9 bases. There are 19 residues in the CDR3. Germline assignment: CDR1 LGHNA and CDR2 YNFKEQ. The ends lost 2 bases at V and 0 bases at J; junction bases unmatched: 11. The CDR3 DNA sequence: TGTGCCAGCAGCCAACTACCGGGACAGGGCCCGAACTCTGGAAACACCATATATTTT. Protein: CASSQLPGQGPNSGNTIYF.

The J gene is TRBJ1-1, the V gene TRBV2; 7 bases align to TRBD1. CDR1 and CDR2 from the germline V gene are SNHLY and FYNNEI. J lost 1 base, V lost 6 bases, and 2 bases had no gene match. This CDR3 is 13 amino acids long. CDR3 sequence: CASRGQPNTEAFF. CDR3 coding DNA: TGTGCCAGCAGGGGACAGCCGAACACTGAAGCTTTCTTT.

The rearrangement joins TRBV15 to TRBJ2-7; the match to TRBD1 covers 9 bases. This CDR3 comprises 15 residues. Per the germline V gene, CDR1 is LNHNV and CDR2 is YYDKDF (reference sequence). The V gene end was trimmed by 1 base and the J gene end by 5 bases; junction bases not matched to a gene: 6. The CDR3 protein is CATSRGGQGLNEQYF. The DNA of the CDR3 is TGTGCCACCAGCAGAGGGGGACAGGGTCTTAACGAGCAGTACTTC.

This clone occurred many times. The gene calls are TRBV27 and TRBJ2-3; D possibly corresponds to TRBD1 (6 bases). From germline, CDR1 is MNHEY and CDR2 SMNVEV (reference sequence). The germline V and J ends were trimmed by 4 bases and 0 bases, with 17 bases remaining between them. The CDR3 spans 17 residues. The CDR3: CASSSPPDRKSTDTQYF. The CDR3, as DNA: TGTGCCAGCAGTTCTCCCCCCGACAGGAAAAGCACAGATACGCAGTATTTT.

This clone was seen once. V and J are TRBV4-1 and TRBJ2-7, with TRBD1 identical over 10 bases. The CDR3 totals 14 residues. The trim removed 2 bases at V and 3 bases at J, leaving 1 base unmatched. CDR1 and CDR2 from the germline V gene are MGHRA and YSYEKL. CDR3 sequence: CASSQRTGGYEQYF. CDR3 in DNA: TGCGCCAGCAGCCAACGGACAGGGGGCTACGAGCAGTACTTC.

The CDR3 region is CATVKLAGARNEQFF. The CDR3 bases are TGTGCCACCGTGAAACTAGCGGGAGCGAGAAATGAGCAGTTCTTC. This chain links TRBV11-2 with TRBJ2-1, with 11 bases that match TRBD2. Germline lookup yields CDR1 SGHAT and CDR2 FQNNGV. V lost 10 bases to trimming and J lost 7 bases; unmatched junction nucleotides: 12. The CDR3 contains 15 residues.

This chain's CDR3 is CASSQAGLPYNEQFF. CDR3 DNA sequence: TGTGCCAGCAGCCAGGCAGGTCTCCCCTACAATGAGCAGTTCTTC. V and J are TRBV3-1 (or the pseudogene TRBV3-2) and TRBJ2-1; D is undetermined. Trimming cost V 3 bases and J 2 bases, with 11 bases left between them. Germline CDR1 is LGHDT and CDR2 is YNNKEL (reference sequence). The CDR3 extends over 15 amino acids.